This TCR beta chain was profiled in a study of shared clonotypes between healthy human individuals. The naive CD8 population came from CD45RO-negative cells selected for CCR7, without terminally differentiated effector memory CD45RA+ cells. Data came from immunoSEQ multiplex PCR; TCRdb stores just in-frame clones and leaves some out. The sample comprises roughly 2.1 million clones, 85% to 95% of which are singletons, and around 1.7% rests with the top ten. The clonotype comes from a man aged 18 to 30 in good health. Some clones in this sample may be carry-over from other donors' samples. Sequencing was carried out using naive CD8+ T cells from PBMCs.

The DNA of the CDR3 is TGTGCCAGCAGCTTATCTAACTCCTACGAGCAGTACTTC. This encodes CASSLSNSYEQYF. The chain combines TRBV11-2 with TRBJ2-7; no clear D gene. This CDR3 contains 13 residues. CDR1 and CDR2 (germline): SGHAT, FQNNGV. V lost 2 bases, J lost 0 bases, and 5 bases lay in between.